This note documents a single T cell receptor beta chain sequence. V shed 4 bases, J shed 6 bases, and the junction held 3 bases outside the gene matches. The germline V gene has CDR1 KGHDR and CDR2 SFDVKD. The CDR3 is 14 residues long. The data were obtained in a study of blood T cell repertoires in COVID-19. The table came from immunoSEQ multiplex PCR; TCRdb's copy has only in-frame clones and leaves some out. This table holds about 480,000 clones, more than 85% found once. Sequencing used peripheral blood. V and J are TRBV24-1 and TRBJ1-2, with 11 bases fitting TRBD1. The receptor was derived from a woman aged 25 to 39 with acute or convalescent COVID-19. The CDR3 sequence is CATSESDRGHGYTF. The CDR3 nucleotides are TGTGCCACCAGTGAATCGGACAGGGGGCATGGCTACACCTTC.